The clone carrying this T cell receptor (beta chain) was counted a single time. The entry originates in a study of blood T cell repertoires in COVID-19. Overall study: From the United States, Italy and Spain came samples of acute and convalescent COVID-19.

The CDR3 has 18 residues. In the authors' methods: For nucleated cells, counts were estimated from reference gene primer amplification. Some clones are missing from TCRdb's copy, which holds only in-frame ones; the method was immunoSEQ multiplex PCR. V and J calls and clone size are given by that table; D and trimming were obtained from the DNA. The sample has some 170,000 clones; around 74% are singletons. Source material: peripheral blood. This TCR came from a man between 65 and 80 years old with acute or convalescent COVID-19. The rearrangement uses TRBV21-1 and TRBJ2-7; the D call of TRBD2 is as the table states it, not checked on the DNA. TRBV21-1 is a pseudogene segment. DNA of the CDR3: TGTGCCAGCAGCAAAGCGGGACTAGCGGATGCGGGATCCTACGAGCAGTACTTC. Translation gives CASSKAGLADAGSYEQYF.